This T cell receptor (beta chain) was retrieved from a study of T-cell reconstitution after alpha-beta-depleted transplantation in children. This clonotype was counted many times. Its antigen is still unknown. Germline V gene lookup returns CDR1 MGHDK and CDR2 SYGVNS. Trimming removed 10 bases at V and 4 bases at J, with 11 bases between. The CDR3 loop spans 11 amino acids. General study results and limits: About two months after transplant, alpha-beta T cells reportedly came from several hundred expanded graft clones. The high TCRbeta diversity at day 60 in some patients came from surviving recipient T cells and thymic progenitors. A year post-transplant, T-cell counts and diversity derived mostly from newly produced T cells.

Researchers prepared the TCRbeta library using unique molecular identifiers, the study reports. MiXCR was run by TCRdb on the PCR reads, yielding one entry per CDR3 protein. The sample records about 200,000 distinct CDR3 sequences, just under 6.5% being singletons. The sequence was obtained from a girl under three years old with combined immunodeficiency, due to receive a stem cell transplant. Sequencing was performed on PBMCs, taken before TCRalphabeta/CD19-depleted stem cell transplant. The rearrangement links TRBV25-1 to TRBJ2-7; D call uncertain. The CDR3 spells CATLGLYEQYF. The CDR3 DNA is TGTGCCACCTTGGGTTTATACGAGCAGTACTTC.